Listed here is a single T cell receptor (beta chain). Its antigen is as yet unknown. This entry is derived from a study of OX40 agonist ivuxolimab in advanced cancers. Overall study context: Patients received intravenous ivuxolimab every 2 weeks at 0.01 to 10 mg/kg.

Notes on the study in general: Expanded clones were, on average, more numerous in CD8+ T cells than in CD4+. CD4+ and CD8+ blood T cells expanded clonally by week 6 at 0.1 to 3.0 mg/kg. Some of the nonresponding patients also showed low levels of normalized T-cell clonal expansion.

J gave up 3 bases and V 1 base, and 3 bases lay outside the gene matches. Germline V gene lookup returns CDR1 LGHNA and CDR2 YSLEER. The CDR3 has 17 amino acids. The table came from immunoSEQ multiplex PCR; TCRdb's copy has only in-frame clones and leaves some out. This table holds 83,000 or so clones, just over 85% found once. This sequence joins TRBV4-3 and TRBJ2-6; 10 bases are shared with TRBD1. The sample was CD4+ or CD8+ T cells sorted from blood, taken in a trial of the OX40 agonist ivuxolimab. The sequence derives from an adult with an advanced solid tumor such as melanoma, head and neck, liver or kidney cancer. CDR3 region: CASSQADRGHGANVLTF. CDR3 nucleotide sequence: TGCGCCAGCAGCCAAGCAGACAGGGGGCATGGGGCCAACGTCCTGACTTTC.